This entry concerns a single T cell receptor (beta chain). Its antigen remains unknown. The V gene lost 8 bases and the J gene lost 6 bases, with 10 bases spanning the gap. The CDR3 is 11 residues long. Per germline, CDR1 LNHDA and CDR2 SQIVND (reference sequence). Via MiXCR, TCRdb re-called the multiplex PCR reads, giving one row per CDR3 protein. The sample lists around 19,000 distinct CDR3 sequences, less than 40% occurring once. This sample is drawn from a study of breast tumors, draining lymph nodes, adjacent tissues. Regarding the study as a whole: Data only fit, rather than demonstrated, lymph node origin of most tumor T cells. Tumors had less TCR diversity than lymph nodes, more than nontumor tissue.

This clonotype was obtained from a female donor with breast cancer. Some clones in this sample may be carry-over from other donors' samples. The chain has TRBV19 and TRBJ1-1, with D unresolved. Sequenced: breast tumor tissue. In DNA, the CDR3 is TGTGCCAGTTCAACGGGCGCTGAAGCTTTCTTT. It translates to CASSTGAEAFF.